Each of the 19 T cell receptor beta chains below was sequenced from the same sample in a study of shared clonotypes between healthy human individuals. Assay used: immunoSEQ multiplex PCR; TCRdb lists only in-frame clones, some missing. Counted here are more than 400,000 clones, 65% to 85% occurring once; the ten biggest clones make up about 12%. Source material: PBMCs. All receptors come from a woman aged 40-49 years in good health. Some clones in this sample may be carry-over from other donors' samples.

The DNA of the CDR3 is TGTGCCAGCAGCTTAGAGGGGGAGTCCCCCCGGACGAACACTGAAGCTTTCTTT. Residues: CASSLEGESPRTNTEAFF. The chain is built from TRBV7-9 and TRBJ1-1; TRBD1 might be the D (6 bases). The CDR3 consists of 18 residues. V lost 1 base, J lost 1 base, and 19 bases lay in between. CDR1 and CDR2 (germline): SEHNR, FQNEAQ (reference sequence).

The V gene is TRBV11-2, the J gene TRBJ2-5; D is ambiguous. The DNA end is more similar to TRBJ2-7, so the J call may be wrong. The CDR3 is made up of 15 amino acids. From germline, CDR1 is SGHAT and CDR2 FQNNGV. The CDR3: CASSLPRLTGFEQYF. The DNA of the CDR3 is TGTGCCAGCAGCCTACCCCGCCTAACCGGGTTCGAGCAGTACTTC.

The CDR3 here is CATKGNFPPNEQYF. DNA of the CDR3: TGTGCCACCAAAGGGAATTTTCCTCCTAACGAGCAGTACTTC. The chain carries TRBV19 and TRBJ2-7; D is unresolved. Germline CDR1 is LNHDA and CDR2 is SQIVND (reference sequence). The CDR3 contains 14 residues. Trimming took 10 bases from V and 5 from J, leaving 21 bases between them.

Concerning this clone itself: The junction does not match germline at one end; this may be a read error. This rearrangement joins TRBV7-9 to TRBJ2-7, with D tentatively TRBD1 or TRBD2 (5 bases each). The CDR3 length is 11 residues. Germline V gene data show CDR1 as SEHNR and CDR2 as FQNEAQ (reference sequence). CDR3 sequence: CASSLAGTHHF. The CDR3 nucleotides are TGTGCCAGCAGCTTGGCCGGGACCCACCACTTC.

The DNA for the CDR3 is TGTGCCAGCACCCCCGGCAGGGAGACCCAGTACTTC. This sequence encodes CASTPGRETQYF. This chain joins TRBV27 and TRBJ2-5, with D unclear. V dropped 7 bases and J dropped 5 bases, with 11 bases sitting between them. The CDR3 extends over 12 amino acids. The germline CDR1 and CDR2 sequences are MNHEY and SMNVEV (reference sequence).

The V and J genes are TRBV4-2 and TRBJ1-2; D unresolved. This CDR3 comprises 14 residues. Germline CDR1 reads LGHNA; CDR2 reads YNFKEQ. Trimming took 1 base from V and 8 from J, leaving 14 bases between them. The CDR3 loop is CASSQASGPHGYTF. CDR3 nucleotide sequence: TGTGCCAGCAGCCAAGCATCTGGTCCCCACGGCTACACCTTC.

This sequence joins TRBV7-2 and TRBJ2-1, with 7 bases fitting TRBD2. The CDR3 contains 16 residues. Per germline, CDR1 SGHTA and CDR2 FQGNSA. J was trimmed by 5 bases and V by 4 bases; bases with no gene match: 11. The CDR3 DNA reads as TGTGCCAGCAGCTCAAGGGTGCGGGAGCGCGACAATGAGCAGTTCTTC. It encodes CASSSRVRERDNEQFF.

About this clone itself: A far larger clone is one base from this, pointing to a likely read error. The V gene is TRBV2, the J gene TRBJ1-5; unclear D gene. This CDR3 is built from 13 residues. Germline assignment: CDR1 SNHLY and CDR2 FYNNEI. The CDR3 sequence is CAISFAGDQPQHF. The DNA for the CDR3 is TGTGCCATCAGTTTTGCAGGAGATCAGCCCCAGCATTTT.

CDR3 residues: CASSIDLETQYF. The CDR3 bases are TGTGCCAGTAGTATAGATCTAGAGACCCAGTACTTC. The chain links TRBV19 to TRBJ2-5, with D unresolved. Germline V CDR1 and CDR2: LNHDA, SQIVND (reference sequence). This CDR3 region has 12 residues. With 0 bases removed from V and 4 bases from J, the gap between germline ends came to 3 bases.

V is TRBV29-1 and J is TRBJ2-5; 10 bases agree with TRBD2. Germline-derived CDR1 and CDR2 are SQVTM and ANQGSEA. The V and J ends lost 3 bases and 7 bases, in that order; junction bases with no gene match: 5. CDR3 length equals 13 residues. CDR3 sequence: CSVDGTSAGTQYF. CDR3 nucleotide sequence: TGCAGCGTTGATGGGACTAGCGCAGGGACCCAGTACTTC.

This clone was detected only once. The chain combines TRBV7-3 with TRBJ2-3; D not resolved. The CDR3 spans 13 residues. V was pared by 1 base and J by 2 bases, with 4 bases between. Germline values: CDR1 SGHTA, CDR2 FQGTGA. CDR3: CASSLNPTDTQYF. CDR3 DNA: TGTGCCAGCAGCTTAAATCCCACAGATACGCAGTATTTT.

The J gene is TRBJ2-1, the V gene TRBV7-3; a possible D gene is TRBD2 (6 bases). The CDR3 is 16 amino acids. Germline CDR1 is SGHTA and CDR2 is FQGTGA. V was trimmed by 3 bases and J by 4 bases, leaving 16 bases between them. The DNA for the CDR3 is TGTGCCAGCAGCTTGGACCCTAGCGCCCCTTACAATGAGCAGTTCTTC. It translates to CASSLDPSAPYNEQFF.

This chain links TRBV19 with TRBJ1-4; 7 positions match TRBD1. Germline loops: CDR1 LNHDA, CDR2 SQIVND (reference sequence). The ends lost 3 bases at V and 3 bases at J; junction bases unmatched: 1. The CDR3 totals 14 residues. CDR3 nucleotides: TGTGCCAGTAGTATTGGGACAGCTAATGAAAAACTGTTTTTT. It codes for CASSIGTANEKLFF.

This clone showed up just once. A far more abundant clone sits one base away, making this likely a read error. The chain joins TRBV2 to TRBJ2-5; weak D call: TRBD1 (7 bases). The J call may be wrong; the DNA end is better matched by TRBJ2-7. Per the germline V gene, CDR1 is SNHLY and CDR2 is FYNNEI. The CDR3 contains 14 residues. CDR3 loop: CANLSNRGLYEQYF. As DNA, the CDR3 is TGTGCCAACTTGTCAAACAGGGGACTCTACGAGCAGTACTTC.

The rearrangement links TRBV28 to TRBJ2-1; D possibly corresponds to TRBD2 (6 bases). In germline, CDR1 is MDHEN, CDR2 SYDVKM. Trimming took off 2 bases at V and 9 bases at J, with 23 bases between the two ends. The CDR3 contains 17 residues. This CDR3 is CASSLRDLRRASGEQFF. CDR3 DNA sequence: TGTGCCAGCAGTTTACGGGACTTGAGGCGGGCGTCGGGTGAGCAGTTCTTC.

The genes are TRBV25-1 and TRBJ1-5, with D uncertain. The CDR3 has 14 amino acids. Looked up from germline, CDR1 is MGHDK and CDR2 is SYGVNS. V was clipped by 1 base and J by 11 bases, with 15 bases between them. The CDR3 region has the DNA TGTGCCAGCAGTGAATGGGGTGTGGAGTCAGCCCAGCATTTT. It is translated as CASSEWGVESAQHF.

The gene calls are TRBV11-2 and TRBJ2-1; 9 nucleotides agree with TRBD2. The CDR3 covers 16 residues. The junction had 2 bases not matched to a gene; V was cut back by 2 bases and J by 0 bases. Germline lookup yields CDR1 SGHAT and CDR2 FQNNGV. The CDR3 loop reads CASSLLAGLSYNEQFF. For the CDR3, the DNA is TGTGCCAGCAGCTTACTAGCGGGGCTCTCCTACAATGAGCAGTTCTTC.

The CDR3 loop reads CASSRREGETQYF. In DNA form, the CDR3 reads TGTGCCAGCAGCCGTAGAGAGGGAGAGACCCAGTACTTC. The V gene is TRBV7-9, the J gene TRBJ2-5; D perhaps matches TRBD2 (5 bases). Trimming removed 5 bases from V and 4 bases from J, with 11 bases in between. The CDR3 consists of 13 residues. Germline CDR1 and CDR2: SEHNR and FQNEAQ (reference sequence).

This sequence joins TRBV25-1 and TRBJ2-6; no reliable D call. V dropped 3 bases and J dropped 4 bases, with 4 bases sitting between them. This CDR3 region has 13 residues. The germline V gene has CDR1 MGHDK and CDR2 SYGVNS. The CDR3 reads CASSDVGANVLTF. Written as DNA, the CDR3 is TGTGCCAGCAGTGATGTGGGGGCCAACGTCCTGACTTTC.